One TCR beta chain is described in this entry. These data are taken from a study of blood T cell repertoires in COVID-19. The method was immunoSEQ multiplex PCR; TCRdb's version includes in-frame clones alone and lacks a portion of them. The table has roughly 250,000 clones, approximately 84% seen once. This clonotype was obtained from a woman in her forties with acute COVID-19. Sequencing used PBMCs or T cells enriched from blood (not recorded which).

In DNA, the CDR3 is TGTGCCAGCAGCGAAAGGACTAGCGGGCTGGAAGAGACCCAGTACTTC. Its protein product is CASSERTSGLEETQYF. J is TRBJ2-5 and V is TRBV13; 11 bases are a match to TRBD2. Germline V gene sequence: CDR1 PRHDT, CDR2 FYEKMQ (reference sequence). The V gene end was trimmed by 5 bases and the J gene end by 3 bases; junction bases not matched to a gene: 8. This CDR3 has 16 residues.